Listed below are T cell receptor beta chains from one sample, sequenced in a study of human T cells and chemical hapten exposure. TCRdb independently ran MiXCR on the RACE reads; one entry per CDR3 protein. The sample has approximately 370,000 distinct CDR3 sequences; approximately 5.8% are singletons. The material sequenced was whole blood, taken in connection with sensitization to the hapten diphenylcyclopropenone (DPC). These receptors all stem from a woman between 18 and 30 years old with alopecia areata. Some clones in this sample may be carry-over from other donors' samples. Both conserved end residues are part of each CDR3. The order of the fields is V gene, D gene, clone size, J gene, CDR3 DNA, CDR3 protein. The D gene is left open where the match is weak. Some rows have no size entry. The others give once, few or many, or a class for an expanded clone.

>TRBV6-2/TRBV6-3|NA|many|TRBJ1-6
TGTGCCAGCAATATTTCGGCTAAAAAGGCACCCCTCCACTTT
CASNISAKKAPLHF
>TRBV7-8|NA|NA|TRBJ1-1
TGTGCCACCTTCAGGGACATGAACACTGAAGCTTTCTTT
CATFRDMNTEAFF
>TRBV29-1|NA|few|TRBJ2-2
TGCAGCGTTGAATTCACGAACACCGGGGAGCTGTTTTTT
CSVEFTNTGELFF
>TRBV6-6|NA|NA|TRBJ1-3
TGTGCCAGCAGTTACCACCCCACCGCTTCTGGAAACACCATATATTTT
CASSYHPTASGNTIYF
>TRBV7-9|NA|few|TRBJ1-2
TGTGCCAGCAGCTTAGGTGAAGGAGAGATCTATGGCTACACCTTC
CASSLGEGEIYGYTF
>TRBV6-4|TRBD1|few|TRBJ1-1
TGTGCCAGCAGCCGACAGGGCTCGGGAAACACTGAAGCTTTCTTT
CASSRQGSGNTEAFF
>TRBV18|NA|NA|TRBJ1-3
TGTGCCAGCTCACCACCCCCACCCAGGGACACCATATATTTT
CASSPPPPRDTIYF
>TRBV4-3|NA|few|TRBJ2-1
TGCGCCAGCAGCCAAGAGGGCGGGGGCCTCTCCTACAATGAGCAGTTCTTC
CASSQEGGGLSYNEQFF
>TRBV16|TRBD2|few|TRBJ2-7
TGTGCCAGCAGCCCGGGGGGGTCGATCTACGAGCAGTACTTC
CASSPGGSIYEQYF
>TRBV4-3|TRBD1|few|TRBJ2-2
TGCGCCAGCAGCCAAGATACGACAGGGTACGCCGGGGAGCTGTTTTTT
CASSQDTTGYAGELFF
>TRBV11-2|NA|NA|TRBJ2-1
TGTGCCAGCAGGCCCGTTGGGTATTACAATGAGCAGTTCTTC
CASRPVGYYNEQFF
>TRBV4-1|NA|NA|TRBJ2-1
TGCGCCAGCAGCCAAGGTCCTCAGGGGGGCAATGAGCAGTTCTTC
CASSQGPQGGNEQFF
>TRBV28|NA|many|TRBJ1-1
TGTGCCAGCACCACGGGGGACCTGAACACTGAAGCTTTCTTT
CASTTGDLNTEAFF
>TRBV20-1|TRBD1|NA|TRBJ2-1
TGCAGTGCTAGCTTCGACAGGGGCGGAGGCAATGAGCAGTTCTTC
CSASFDRGGGNEQFF
>TRBV27|NA|many|TRBJ1-4
TGTGCCAGCAGTCCCCTTAGCCCGGGGGTGACTAATGAAAAACTGTTTTTT
CASSPLSPGVTNEKLFF
>TRBV4-2|TRBD1|many|TRBJ2-3
TGTGCCAGCAGCCAAGGTGGACAGGGCACAGATACGCAGTATTTT
CASSQGGQGTDTQYF
>TRBV4-1|NA|NA|TRBJ1-5
TGCGCCAGCAGGGGTGGAGGAGGTTCGAATCAGCCCCAGCATTTT
CASRGGGGSNQPQHF
>TRBV11-2|NA|many|TRBJ2-3
TGTGCCAGCAGCTTAGTGTGGCGGGGTGTAGATACGCAGTATTTT
CASSLVWRGVDTQYF
>TRBV5-1|NA|many|TRBJ1-1
TGCGCCAGCAGGGCTGACGGCCAGGGAAACACTGAAGCTTTCTTT
CASRADGQGNTEAFF
>TRBV5-1|NA|NA|TRBJ2-3
TGCGCCAGCAGCTTCGGGAGCGGCCAAGATACGCAGTATTTT
CASSFGSGQDTQYF
>TRBV6-4|TRBD2|NA|TRBJ2-3
TGTGCCAGCAGCAACACTAGCGGGGGGTCTTTACCCCCAGATACGCAGTATTTT
CASSNTSGGSLPPDTQYF
>TRBV5-1|NA|once|TRBJ1-1
TGCGCCAGCGCTCAAATGGCAGGGAAGAACACTGAAGCTTTCTTT
CASAQMAGKNTEAFF
>TRBV28|NA|few|TRBJ2-4
TGTGCCAGCAGTTTAGGGGTGGGGGCCAAAAACATTCAGTACTTC
CASSLGVGAKNIQYF
>TRBV5-5|NA|NA|TRBJ2-1
TGTGCCAGCAGCGCCCCTCCCGGGAATGAGCAGTTCTTC
CASSAPPGNEQFF
>TRBV28|NA|NA|TRBJ1-3
TGTGCCAGCAGTTTCTCAATCGGACCTTACACTGGAAACACCATATATTTT
CASSFSIGPYTGNTIYF
>TRBV18|NA|few|TRBJ2-3
TGTGCCAGCTCCCCCGACGCGGCTAACACAGATACGCAGTATTTT
CASSPDAANTDTQYF
>TRBV7-8|NA|NA|TRBJ1-5
TGTGCCAGCAGCTTGGGAGTATGGGGCAATCAGCCCCAGCATTTT
CASSLGVWGNQPQHF
>TRBV20-1|NA|NA|TRBJ1-4
TGCAGTGCTAGAGGGCAGGGGAGGGAGGAAAAACTGTTTTTT
CSARGQGREEKLFF
>TRBV12-3/TRBV12-4|NA|many|TRBJ1-6
TGTGCCAGCACCCGAGGGGGGTATAATTCACCCCTCCACTTT
CASTRGGYNSPLHF
>TRBV7-2|NA|many|TRBJ2-3
TGTGCCAGCAGCTTAGGAGGGCGGCGGGCCCATACAGATACGCAGTATTTT
CASSLGGRRAHTDTQYF
>TRBV5-1|TRBD1|NA|TRBJ2-7
TGCGCCAGCAGCGTGGGTCAGGGGGCGGACGAGCAGTACTTC
CASSVGQGADEQYF
>TRBV12-5|NA|many|TRBJ1-1
TGTGCTAGTGGAAAAGAGGCACCTTTAGGCGCTTTCTTT
CASGKEAPLGAFF
>TRBV4-3|NA|few|TRBJ1-1
TGCGCCAGCAGCCCACCAGGGAGGATAAACACTGAAGCTTTCTTT
CASSPPGRINTEAFF
>TRBV4-2|NA|NA|TRBJ1-1
TGTGCCAGCAGCCCGGATGGTGGCAGGGGTAATGAAGCTTTCTTT
CASSPDGGRGNEAFF
>TRBV18|TRBD1|many|TRBJ2-2
TGTGCCAGCTCACCACCTGGGGGACAGGGGAACACCGGGGAGCTGTTTTTT
CASSPPGGQGNTGELFF
>TRBV20-1|NA|NA|TRBJ2-1
TGCAGTGCTCCACAGACGGAGGGCCTCAATGAGCAGTTCTTC
CSAPQTEGLNEQFF
>TRBV24-1|TRBD1|NA|TRBJ2-1
TGTGCCACCAGTGACAGGACAGGAAGGGGGCAGTTCTTC
CATSDRTGRGQFF
>TRBV5-1|TRBD2|many|TRBJ2-3
TGCGCCAGCAGCTTGAAGATCCGGGAGGATAGCACAGATACGCAGTATTTT
CASSLKIREDSTDTQYF
>TRBV14|TRBD2|few|TRBJ2-5
TGTGCCAGCAGCCAAGGTTCCAGCGGGGGGCAACAAGAGACCCAGTACTTC
CASSQGSSGGQQETQYF
>TRBV2|NA|few|TRBJ1-2
TGTGCCAGCAAATCGGCACGAAACTATGGCTACACCTTC
CASKSARNYGYTF
>TRBV9|NA|few|TRBJ2-6
TGTGCCAGCAGCGTATCAGACGCCCCAAGCTCTGGGGCCAACGTCCTGACTTTC
CASSVSDAPSSGANVLTF
>TRBV25-1|NA|NA|TRBJ1-1
TGTGCCAGCAGTCCCCAAGTCGGGGACGAAGCTTTCTTT
CASSPQVGDEAFF
>TRBV13|TRBD1|many|TRBJ1-1
TGTGCCAGCAGCTTGGGGACAGGCTTGAAGGAAGCTTTCTTT
CASSLGTGLKEAFF
>TRBV6-5|NA|NA|TRBJ1-6
TGTGCCAGCAGTCACTTTTGGGGCCAATATAATTCACCCCTCCACTTT
CASSHFWGQYNSPLHF
>TRBV29-1|NA|many|TRBJ1-1
TGCAGCGTTGTAAAGGTTGAAGCTTTCTTT
CSVVKVEAFF
>TRBV6-6|TRBD1|few|TRBJ2-3
TGTGCCAGCAGTTACCGCCCGGGACAGGGACCAGATACGCAGTATTTT
CASSYRPGQGPDTQYF
>TRBV6-2/TRBV6-3|NA|once|TRBJ1-1
TGTGCCAGCAAATCCCATGTTGTTGAAGCTTTCTTT
CASKSHVVEAFF
>TRBV10-3|NA|few|TRBJ2-5
TGTGCCATCAGTGAGTCTGCAGGGACCGAGACCCAGTACTTC
CAISESAGTETQYF
>TRBV18|NA|many|TRBJ2-6
TGTGCCAGCTCACCGTCCGGGTCTGGGGCCAACGTCCTGACTTTC
CASSPSGSGANVLTF
>TRBV4-2|NA|NA|TRBJ1-1
TGTGCCAGCAGCCAAGACACAGGGAACACTGAAGCTTTCTTT
CASSQDTGNTEAFF
>TRBV4-2|TRBD2|few|TRBJ2-5
TGTGCCAGCAGCCAAGATGTTGGCGCTAGCGGGGTACCAACCCAGTACTTC
CASSQDVGASGVPTQYF
>TRBV5-6|TRBD2|many|TRBJ2-7
TGTGCCAGCAGCCGGACTAGCGGGGGGGCGACCTACGAGCAGTACTTC
CASSRTSGGATYEQYF
>TRBV20-1|TRBD2|many|TRBJ2-1
TGCAGTGCTGACCCTGGACTAGCAGCTCTGAATGAGCAGTTCTTC
CSADPGLAALNEQFF
>TRBV16|TRBD1|many|TRBJ1-6
TGTGCCAGCAGCCACACAGGGGGCGCCCGGAGTTCACCCCTCCACTTT
CASSHTGGARSSPLHF
>TRBV19|NA|NA|TRBJ2-5
TGTGCCAGTAGTAAGCGGGACAAGGGGGAGACCCAGTACTTC
CASSKRDKGETQYF
>TRBV29-1|NA|NA|TRBJ2-3
TGCAGCGCCTCGCTGGGGGAGACCACAGATACGCAGTATTTT
CSASLGETTDTQYF